This TCR beta chain was observed in a study of blood T cell repertoires in COVID-19. Study-level information: From the United States, Italy and Spain came samples of acute and convalescent COVID-19. PBMCs, B-cell-depleted T cells, or T cells were the source of the cDNA or gDNA that made up the material.

In the source study's methods: The assay estimated nucleated cells by amplifying reference gene primers. Sequencing used immunoSEQ multiplex PCR; TCRdb keeps in-frame clones, though not all of them. The V and J calls and clone size were taken over from that table, and D and trimming were inferred from the DNA. The sample carries 84,000 or so clones, approximately 81% recorded once. With 4 bases clipped from V and 7 bases from J, the junction kept 17 bases outside the gene matches. The CDR3 spans 18 residues. The germline CDR1 and CDR2 sequences are SGHNT and YYREEE (reference sequence). This clone counts as medium-sized. The identical CDR3 is also encoded by other nucleotide sequences in the sample.

The V call is TRBV5-4, the J call TRBJ2-2, with 9 bases lining up with TRBD2. The clonotype comes from a woman aged 80 or over with acute or convalescent COVID-19. Input material: peripheral blood. In nucleotides, the CDR3 is TGTGCCAGCAGCCCAACCCGTGGGGCGGGGGGGCGGAACGGGGAGCTGTTTTTT. This translates into CASSPTRGAGGRNGELFF.